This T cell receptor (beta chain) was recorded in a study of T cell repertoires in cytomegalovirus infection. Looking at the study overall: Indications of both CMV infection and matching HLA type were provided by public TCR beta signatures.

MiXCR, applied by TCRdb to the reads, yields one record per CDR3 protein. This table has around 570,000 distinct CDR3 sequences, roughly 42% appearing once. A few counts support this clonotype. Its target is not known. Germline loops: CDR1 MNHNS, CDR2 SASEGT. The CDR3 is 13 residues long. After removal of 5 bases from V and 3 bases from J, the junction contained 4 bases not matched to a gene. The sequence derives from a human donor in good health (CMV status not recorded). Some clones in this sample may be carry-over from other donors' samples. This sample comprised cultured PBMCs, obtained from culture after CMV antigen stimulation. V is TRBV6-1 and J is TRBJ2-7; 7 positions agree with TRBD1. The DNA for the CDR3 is TGTGCCAGCAGTCTGGGACAGTACTACGAGCAGTACTTC. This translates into CASSLGQYYEQYF.